Here is one TCR beta chain with its context. This specimen comes from a study of blood T cell repertoires in COVID-19. Overall study context: Researchers got acute and convalescent COVID-19 samples from the United States, Italy and Spain. PBMCs, B-cell-depleted T cells, or T cells provided the cDNA or gDNA that made up the material.

TCRdb keeps only in-frame clones here, not all; method: immunoSEQ multiplex PCR. In the table there are 350,000 or so clones, just over 85% of which are singletons. Participants' own reports of clinical history determined their cohort assignment. The CDR3 contains 14 residues. V dropped 2 bases and J dropped 1 base, with 4 bases sitting between them. In germline, CDR1 is SGHKS, CDR2 YYEKEE (reference sequence). Material for sequencing was PBMCs or T cells enriched from blood (not recorded which). The source of this sequence is a woman aged 40 to 50 with acute COVID-19. The gene calls are TRBV5-5 and TRBJ2-6; D remains ambiguous. Written as DNA, the CDR3 is TGTGCCAGCAGCTTATATTCTGGGGCCAACGTCCTGACTTTC. Translating gives CASSLYSGANVLTF.